This T cell receptor beta chain originates from a study of blood T cell repertoires in COVID-19. This CDR3 comprises 13 residues. CDR1 is SGHNT, CDR2 YYREEE, per germline (reference sequence). The ends were cut back, 10 bases at V and 1 base at J, with 12 bases in the middle. The data were produced by immunoSEQ multiplex PCR, yet TCRdb's version contains in-frame clones alone and is incomplete. Altogether 150,000 or so clones are present, approximately 86% being singletons, with the ten largest covering approximately 8%. Material: peripheral blood. The chain recombines TRBV5-4 with TRBJ1-5; a weak D match, TRBD1 (6 bases). This TCR came from a man in his fifties or sixties with acute or convalescent COVID-19. The CDR3 here is CALTGISNQPQHF. CDR3 in DNA: TGTGCCTTGACAGGTATCAGCAATCAGCCCCAGCATTTT.